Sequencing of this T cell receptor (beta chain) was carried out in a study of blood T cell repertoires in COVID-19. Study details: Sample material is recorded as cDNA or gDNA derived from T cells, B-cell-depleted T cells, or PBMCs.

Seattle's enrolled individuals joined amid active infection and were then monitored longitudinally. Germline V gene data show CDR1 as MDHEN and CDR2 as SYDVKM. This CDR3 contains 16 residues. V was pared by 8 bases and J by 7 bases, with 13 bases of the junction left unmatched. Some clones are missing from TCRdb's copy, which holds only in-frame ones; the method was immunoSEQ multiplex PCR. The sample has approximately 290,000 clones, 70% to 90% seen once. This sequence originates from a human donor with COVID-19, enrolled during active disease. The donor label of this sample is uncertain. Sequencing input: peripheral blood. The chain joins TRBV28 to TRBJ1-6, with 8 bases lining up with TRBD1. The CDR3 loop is CASHTGGPPSNSPLHF. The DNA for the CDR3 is TGTGCCAGCCATACAGGGGGACCCCCTTCGAATTCACCCCTCCACTTT.